A selection of T cell receptor beta chains follows, all from one sample in a study of T cells after yellow fever vaccination. TCRdb processed the 5' RACE reads anew with MiXCR; each CDR3 protein has one entry. Seen here are 50,000 or so distinct CDR3 sequences, approximately 7% observed once, and the top ten hold 28%. Sequences were derived from CD8+ T cells sorted from PBMCs, sampled around 15 days after the first yellow fever vaccination. The receptor source for this set is a man younger than 35 who received the YFV17D yellow fever vaccine. Each CDR3 is given with its conserved first and last residue. A D gene is named only where the DNA matches it firmly. The listing skips clone size in some rows; elsewhere it reads once, few, many or a size class.

V	D	size	J	CDR3	DNA
TRBV4-2	-	many	TRBJ1-4	CASSQEGRGEKLFF	TGTGCCAGCAGCCAAGAAGGACGGGGAGAAAAACTGTTTTTT
TRBV27	-	many	TRBJ1-1	CASSFAENTEAFF	TGTGCCAGCAGTTTTGCAGAGAACACTGAAGCTTTCTTT
TRBV5-1	TRBD1	few	TRBJ1-1	CASSHGTGNTEAFF	TGCGCCAGCAGCCACGGGACAGGGAACACTGAAGCTTTCTTT
TRBV29-1	TRBD1	many	TRBJ1-1	CSVEDVRDRAVNTEAFF	TGCAGCGTTGAGGACGTCCGGGACAGGGCCGTGAACACTGAAGCTTTCTTT
TRBV5-4	TRBD1	-	TRBJ2-3	CASNLTGGPSTDTQYF	TGTGCCAGCAACCTGACAGGGGGCCCAAGCACAGATACGCAGTATTTT
TRBV27	-	-	TRBJ1-2	CASSLKGGNYGYTF	TGTGCCAGCAGTTTAAAGGGCGGTAACTATGGCTACACCTTC
TRBV5-1	TRBD1	many	TRBJ2-7	CASSLEDRDRDYYEQYF	TGCGCCAGCAGCTTGGAGGACCGGGACAGAGACTACTACGAGCAGTACTTC
TRBV12-3/TRBV12-4	-	many	TRBJ1-5	CASSSVSFNQPQHF	TGTGCCAGCAGTTCGGTTTCCTTCAATCAGCCCCAGCATTTT
TRBV6-5	-	many	TRBJ2-1	CASSMTPNNEQFF	TGTGCCAGCAGCATGACACCCAACAATGAGCAGTTCTTC
TRBV29-1	-	many	TRBJ2-6	CSVALSGANVLTF	TGCAGCGTGGCTCTCTCTGGGGCCAACGTCCTGACTTTC
TRBV10-3	-	many	TRBJ2-7	CASGFPLEQYF	TGTGCCAGCGGGTTCCCTCTGGAGCAGTACTTC
TRBV3-1	-	many	TRBJ2-3	CASSQEAAAIGPDTQYF	TGTGCCAGCAGCCAAGAGGCAGCGGCCATCGGCCCGGATACGCAGTATTTT
TRBV11-1	TRBD2	many	TRBJ2-3	CASSSTRTGGTSGGTDTQYF	TGTGCCAGCAGCTCAACCCGGACAGGAGGGACTAGCGGGGGCACAGATACGCAGTATTTT
TRBV10-3	-	many	TRBJ2-4	CAISESGGRWVNIQYF	TGTGCCATCAGTGAGTCCGGGGGGCGCTGGGTAAACATTCAGTACTTC
TRBV11-1	-	many	TRBJ1-3	CASSPTTKWGPLKNTIYF	TGTGCCAGCAGCCCGACAACCAAGTGGGGGCCCCTAAAAAACACCATATATTTT